What follows is one TCR beta chain and its context. Clones were sequenced by immunoSEQ multiplex PCR, and TCRdb holds only the in-frame ones, with some missing. The repertoire holds approximately 70,000 clones, with about 91% as singletons. The sample belongs to a study of blood T cell repertoires in COVID-19. Overall study: Sources were T cells, B-cell-depleted T cells, or PBMCs; the material itself was cDNA or gDNA.

This CDR3 is 17 amino acids long. CDR1 is SGHTS, CDR2 YDEGEE, per germline. The J segment lost 5 bases and the V segment lost 2 bases, leaving 16 bases of the junction unmatched. The source of this sequence is an older woman with active COVID-19. Specimen: peripheral blood. The rearrangement joins TRBV5-8 to TRBJ2-7, with 7 bases matching TRBD1. CDR3 in amino acids: CASSFLVINRGTDEQYF. CDR3 nucleotide sequence: TGTGCCAGCAGCTTCCTCGTGATAAACAGGGGAACGGACGAGCAGTACTTC. Full variable domain (missing parts from reference TRBV5-8 and TRBJ2-7): EAGVTQSPTHLIKTRGQQATLRCSPISGHTSVYWYQQALGLGLQFLLWYDEGEERNRGNFPPRFSGRQFPNYSSELNVNALELEDSALYLCASSFLVINRGTDEQYFGPGTRLTVT.